This T cell receptor (beta chain) emerged from a study of T-cell memory formation after mild COVID-19. 5'RACE with constant-segment primers built TCRalpha and TCRbeta cDNA libraries with UMIs. TCRdb reprocessed the 5' RACE reads with MiXCR, giving one entry per CDR3 protein. The table lists about 15,000 distinct CDR3 sequences, roughly 21% of them singletons. The junction had 12 bases not matched to a gene; V was cut back by 10 bases and J by 6 bases. Looked up from germline, CDR1 is SGHVS and CDR2 is FQNEAQ. This CDR3 is built from 15 residues. General study results and limits: That cross-reactive memory joined was suggested by some responding clones appearing in pre-infection memory.

Ten or more counts support this clonotype. Antigen unknown. The chain combines TRBV7-8 with TRBJ2-2; 9 bases are shared with TRBD2. The material sequenced was PBMCs or a T cell subset sorted from them (not recorded which). This clonotype originated in a man in his late teens or twenties who had mild COVID-19 (a few samples of this study predate the infection). Cell type and time point are not known. Here the CDR3 DNA reads TGTGCCACCCCTCCGCGGGGGGGCTATTCCGGGGAGCTGTTTTTT. Translated: CATPPRGGYSGELFF.